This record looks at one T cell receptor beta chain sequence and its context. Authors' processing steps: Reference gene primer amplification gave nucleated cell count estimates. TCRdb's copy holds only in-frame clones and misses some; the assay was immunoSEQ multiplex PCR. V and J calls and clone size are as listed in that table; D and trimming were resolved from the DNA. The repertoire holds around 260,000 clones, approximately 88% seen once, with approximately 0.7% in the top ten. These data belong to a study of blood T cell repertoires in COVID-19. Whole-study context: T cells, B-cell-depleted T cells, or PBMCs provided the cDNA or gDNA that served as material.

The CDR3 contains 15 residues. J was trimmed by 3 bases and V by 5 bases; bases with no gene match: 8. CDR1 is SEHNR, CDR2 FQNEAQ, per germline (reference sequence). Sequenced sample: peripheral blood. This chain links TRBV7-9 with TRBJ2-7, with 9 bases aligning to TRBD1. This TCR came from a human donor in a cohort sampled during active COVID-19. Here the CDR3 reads CASSEGTGINYEQYF. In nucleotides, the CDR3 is TGTGCCAGCAGCGAAGGGACAGGGATAAACTACGAGCAGTACTTC. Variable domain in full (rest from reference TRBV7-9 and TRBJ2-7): DTGVSQNPRHKITKRGQNVTFRCDPISEHNRLYWYRQTLGQGPEFLTYFQNEAQLEKSRLLSDRFSAERPKGSFSTLEIQRTEQGDSAMYLCASSEGTGINYEQYFGPGTRLTVT.